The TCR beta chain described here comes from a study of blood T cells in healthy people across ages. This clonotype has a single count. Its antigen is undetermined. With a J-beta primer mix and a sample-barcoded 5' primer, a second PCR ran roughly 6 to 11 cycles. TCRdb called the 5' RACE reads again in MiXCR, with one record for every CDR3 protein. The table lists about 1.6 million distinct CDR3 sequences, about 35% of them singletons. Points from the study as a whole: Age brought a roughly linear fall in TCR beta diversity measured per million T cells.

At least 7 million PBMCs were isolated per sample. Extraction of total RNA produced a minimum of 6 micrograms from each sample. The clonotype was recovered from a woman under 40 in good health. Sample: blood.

The CDR3 DNA follows: TGTGCCAGCAGCGGACTAGCGGAGCAGGTGCCAGCAGATACGCAGTATTTT. This sequence encodes CASSGLAEQVPADTQYF. The chain couples TRBV12-3 or TRBV12-4 to TRBJ2-3; 10 bases align to TRBD2. The length of the CDR3 is 17 residues. V trimming: 6 bases; J trimming: 4 bases; junction bases outside the gene matches: 13.